One and the same sample provided the 10 T cell receptor beta chains below, sequenced in a study of cytomegalovirus exposure and HLA in healthy donors. A multiplex PCR was run with 60 Vbeta primers and 13 Jbeta primers. Sequencing was performed with immunoSEQ multiplex PCR; in TCRdb, only in-frame clones are kept and a portion is missing. This table has about 110,000 clones, 79% appearing once. Sequencing was carried out using PBMCs. These receptors originate from a middle-aged woman in good health and CMV-seronegative.

The chain combines TRBV4-3 with TRBJ2-1, with 10 bases matching TRBD2. CDR3 size: 16 residues. Germline CDR1 and CDR2: LGHNA and YSLEER. J lost 2 bases, V lost 0 bases, and 1 base had no gene match. The CDR3 DNA follows: TGCGCCAGCAGCCAAGACCTAGCGGGGGCCTACAATGAGCAGTTCTTC. Protein: CASSQDLAGAYNEQFF.

This clone showed up just once. This chain uses TRBV6-1 with TRBJ2-5, with 8 bases fitting TRBD2. Gene TRBJ2-7 matches the end of the DNA better, so the J call may be wrong. Germline V lookup: CDR1 MNHNS, CDR2 SASEGT. The CDR3 length is 14 residues. The CDR3 protein is CATTLSRGAYEQYF. CDR3 in DNA: TGTGCCACCACCCTTTCGCGGGGGGCTTACGAGCAGTACTTC.

The rearrangement links TRBV4-2 to TRBJ2-5, with D unclear. V dropped 0 bases and J dropped 5 bases, with 16 bases sitting between them. CDR3 length equals 16 residues. From germline, CDR1 is LGHNA and CDR2 YNFKEQ. The CDR3 is CASSQDLGGSQETQYF. In DNA form, the CDR3 reads TGTGCCAGCAGCCAAGATTTAGGCGGTTCTCAGGAGACCCAGTACTTC.

The chain carries TRBV7-2 and TRBJ1-2, with D unresolved. Germline loops: CDR1 SGHTA, CDR2 FQGNSA. V lost 1 base, J lost 0 bases, and 15 bases lay in between. The CDR3 totals 17 residues. This CDR3 reads CASSLVTRMPANYGYTF. The CDR3 coding sequence is TGTGCCAGCAGCTTAGTTACCAGGATGCCAGCTAACTATGGCTACACCTTC.

This chain joins TRBV9 and TRBJ2-6; 11 bases fit TRBD2. The length of the CDR3 is 19 residues. The germline V gene encodes CDR1 SGDLS and CDR2 YYNGEE. The V gene end was trimmed by 3 bases and the J gene end by 4 bases; junction bases not matched to a gene: 12. The CDR3 spells CASSGILAGARRGANVLTF. CDR3 DNA: TGTGCCAGCAGCGGCATACTAGCGGGAGCCCGCAGGGGGGCCAACGTCCTGACTTTC.

The chain joins TRBV30 to TRBJ2-7, with TRBD1 matching over 7 bases. V was pared by 0 bases and J by 8 bases, with 7 bases of the junction left unmatched. The CDR3 is 13 residues long. CDR1 GTSNPN and CDR2 SVGIG come from the germline V gene (reference sequence). CDR3 protein: CAWSVPDRVKQYF. DNA of the CDR3: TGTGCCTGGAGTGTACCCGACAGGGTCAAGCAGTACTTC. The whole variable domain, filled in from reference TRBV30 and TRBJ2-7, reads SQTIHQWPATLVQPVGSPLSLECTVEGTSNPNLYWYRQAAGRGLQLLFYSVGIGQISSEVPQNLSASRPQDRQFILSSKKLLLSDSGFYLCAWSVPDRVKQYFGPGTRLTVT.

This chain uses TRBV5-1 with TRBJ2-1, with a tentative D call TRBD1 (5 bases). The germline V and J ends were trimmed by 0 bases and 6 bases, with 10 bases remaining between them. The CDR3 has 14 amino acids. Per germline, CDR1 SGHRS and CDR2 YFSETQ. The CDR3 protein is CASSLDGAFNEQFF. For the CDR3, the DNA is TGCGCCAGCAGCTTGGATGGGGCCTTCAATGAGCAGTTCTTC.

The chain links TRBV21-1 to TRBJ1-1. TRBV21-1 is marked as a pseudogene. This CDR3 contains 12 residues. CDR3 protein: CASPSSRSEAFF. CDR3 coding DNA: TGTGCCAGCCCCAGTAGCCGGTCTGAAGCTTTCTTT.

The CDR3 spells CASSTGTGRQPQHF. CDR3 nucleotide sequence: TGTGCCAGCAGCACGGGGACAGGGCGCCAGCCCCAGCATTTT. The rearrangement joins TRBV9 to TRBJ1-5; 9 bases match TRBD1. The CDR3 is made up of 14 amino acids. Germline V lookup: CDR1 SGDLS, CDR2 YYNGEE. The trim removed 4 bases at V and 7 bases at J, leaving 6 bases unmatched.

The V call is TRBV5-8, the J call TRBJ1-5, with a possible D match to TRBD1 (6 bases). Trimming stripped 2 bases from V and 7 bases from J, with 10 bases between. This CDR3 comprises 13 residues. The germline CDR1 and CDR2 sequences are SGHTS and YDEGEE. As DNA, the CDR3 is TGTGCCAGCAGCTTTGCGGGGGGCCAGCCCCAGCATTTT. Its translation is CASSFAGGQPQHF.